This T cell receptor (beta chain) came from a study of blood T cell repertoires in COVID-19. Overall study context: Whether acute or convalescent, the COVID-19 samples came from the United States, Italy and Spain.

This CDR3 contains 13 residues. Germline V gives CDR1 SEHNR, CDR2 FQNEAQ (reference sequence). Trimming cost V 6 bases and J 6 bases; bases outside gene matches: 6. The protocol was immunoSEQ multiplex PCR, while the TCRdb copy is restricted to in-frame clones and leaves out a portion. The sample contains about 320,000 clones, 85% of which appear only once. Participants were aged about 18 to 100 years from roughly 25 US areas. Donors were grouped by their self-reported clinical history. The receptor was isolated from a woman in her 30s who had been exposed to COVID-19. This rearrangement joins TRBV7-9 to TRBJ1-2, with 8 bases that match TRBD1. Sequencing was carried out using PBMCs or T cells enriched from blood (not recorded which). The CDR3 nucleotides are TGTGCCAGCAGATCACAGGGGGATAATGGCTACACCTTC. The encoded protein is CASRSQGDNGYTF.